A single sample gave rise to the 20 T cell receptor beta chains below, sequenced in a study of blood T cell repertoires in COVID-19. TCRdb's copy holds only in-frame clones and misses some; the assay was immunoSEQ multiplex PCR. Here the sample spans roughly 150,000 clones, over 70% being singletons. Sequencing input: PBMCs or T cells enriched from blood (not recorded which). The receptors were gathered from a man aged 45-65 years in a cohort exposed to, infected with or recovered from COVID-19 (not recorded which).

Concerning this clone itself: In the same sample, other DNA sequences code for this CDR3. The chain uses TRBV7-2 and TRBJ1-1; D may be TRBD1 (5 bases). The CDR3 extends over 14 amino acids. The V gene's germline CDR1 is SGHTA and CDR2 FQGNSA. V lost 5 bases to trimming and J lost 1 base, with 11 bases between them. This CDR3 reads CASSLLGGNTEAFF. The CDR3 DNA reads as TGTGCCAGCAGCCTATTGGGGGGGAACACTGAAGCTTTCTTT. Looking up the rest from reference TRBV7-2 and TRBJ1-1 gives the full variable domain: GAGVSQSPSNKVTEKGKDVELRCDPISGHTALYWYRQSLGQGLEFLIYFQGNSAPDKSGLPSDRFSAERTGGSVSTLTIQRTQQEDSAVYLCASSLLGGNTEAFFGQGTRLTVV.

The chain carries TRBV28 and TRBJ1-1; D might be TRBD1 (5 bases). Germline lookup yields CDR1 MDHEN and CDR2 SYDVKM. V lost 6 bases and J lost 4, with 12 bases in between. This CDR3 is built from 13 residues. The DNA of the CDR3 is TGTGCCAGCAGCCCAGGGTGGGGCACTGAAGCTTTCTTT. Translating it yields CASSPGWGTEAFF.

This chain links TRBV4-2 with TRBJ2-7, with TRBD2 matching over 11 bases. The CDR3 consists of 18 residues. The germline V gene encodes CDR1 LGHNA and CDR2 YNFKEQ. J was trimmed by 3 bases and V by 4 bases; bases with no gene match: 14. As DNA, the CDR3 is TGTGCCAGCAGCCCATCGACTAGCGGGACTAGGGTATTCTACGAGCAGTACTTC. Translation gives CASSPSTSGTRVFYEQYF.

CDR3 nucleotide sequence: TGTGCCAGCAGCTCGGGACAGGTGCCCCCCTACGAGCAGTACTTC. Its translation is CASSSGQVPPYEQYF. The rearrangement links TRBV7-6 to TRBJ2-7, with 8 bases fitting TRBD1. CDR1 and CDR2 (germline): SGHVS, FNYEAQ. The CDR3 covers 15 residues. V lost 4 bases to trimming and J lost 2 bases; unmatched junction nucleotides: 7.

The chain has TRBV3-1 (or the pseudogene TRBV3-2) and TRBJ2-5; 10 bases are shared with TRBD1. The V gene end was trimmed by 0 bases and the J gene end by 8 bases; junction bases not matched to a gene: 15. This CDR3 comprises 18 residues. Per germline, CDR1 LGHDT and CDR2 YNNKEL (reference sequence). CDR3 sequence (DNA): TGTGCCAGCAGCCAAGATTTCGGACAGGGGGTTTCAGGCGGTACCCAGTACTTC. It yields the protein CASSQDFGQGVSGGTQYF.

The gene calls are TRBV18 and TRBJ1-3; D ambiguous. V was pared by 0 bases and J by 9 bases, with 9 bases between. The CDR3 is 13 residues long. Per germline, CDR1 KGHSH and CDR2 LQKENI. The CDR3 nucleotides are TGTGCCAGCTCACCACCGGAGAAAAGCACCATATATTTT. Its translation: CASSPPEKSTIYF.

This rearrangement joins TRBV27 to TRBJ1-1; TRBD1 aligns across 8 bases. After removal of 3 bases from V and 2 bases from J, the junction contained 2 bases not matched to a gene. The CDR3 sequence is 14 residues long. Germline lookup yields CDR1 MNHEY and CDR2 SMNVEV (reference sequence). CDR3 sequence: CASSFRGLNTEAFF. CDR3 DNA sequence: TGTGCCAGCAGTTTCAGGGGGCTTAACACTGAAGCTTTCTTT.

The rearrangement joins TRBV7-3 to TRBJ2-2; D uncertain. V lost 2 bases to trimming and J lost 6 bases, with 7 bases between them. The CDR3 covers 13 residues. The germline gives CDR1 SGHTA, CDR2 FQGTGA. CDR3 DNA sequence: TGTGCCAGCAGCTTATATTCCCCCGGGGAGCTGTTTTTT. The encoded protein is CASSLYSPGELFF.

This rearrangement joins TRBV29-1 to TRBJ1-5, with TRBD1 matching over 7 bases. The CDR3 runs to 13 residues. V gave up 7 bases and J gave up 9 bases; unmatched junction bases: 12. The germline gives CDR1 SQVTM, CDR2 ANQGSEA. CDR3 protein: CSASGTAEGPQHF. The CDR3 DNA follows: TGCAGCGCCTCCGGGACAGCAGAAGGGCCCCAGCATTTT.

V usage is TRBV28 and J usage is TRBJ1-6; D is perhaps TRBD1 (5 bases). Looked up from germline, CDR1 is MDHEN and CDR2 is SYDVKM. This CDR3 has 16 residues. V lost 2 bases, J lost 4 bases, and 12 bases lay in between. The CDR3 protein is CASSLRLTDYNSPLHF. The CDR3 nucleotides read TGTGCCAGCAGTTTACGCCTGACAGATTATAATTCACCCCTCCACTTT.

The chain combines TRBV24-1 with TRBJ1-4; no firm D call. The CDR3 consists of 12 residues. From germline, CDR1 is KGHDR and CDR2 SFDVKD. The ends were cut back, 7 bases at V and 7 bases at J, with 9 bases in the middle. The CDR3 sequence is CATRPGSEKLFF. Written as DNA, the CDR3 is TGTGCCACCAGGCCCGGGAGTGAAAAACTGTTTTTT.

Comment on this clone: The same CDR3 arises from other DNA sequences in this sample as well. The genes are TRBV24-1 and TRBJ2-3, with 7 bases that match TRBD2. The junction had 1 base not matched to a gene; V was cut back by 1 base and J by 1 base. The germline V gene encodes CDR1 KGHDR and CDR2 SFDVKD. There are 15 residues in the CDR3. CDR3 sequence reads: CATSDLTSGTDTQYF. The CDR3 DNA reads TGTGCCACCAGTGATTTAACTAGCGGCACAGATACGCAGTATTTT.

The table lists this clone with a few counts. The rearrangement links TRBV16 to TRBJ2-7; 8 bases align to TRBD2. Germline CDR1 and CDR2: KGHSY and FQNENV. Trimming removed 0 bases from V and 6 bases from J; junction bases left unmatched: 7. The CDR3 spans 15 residues. CDR3 in DNA: TGTGCCAGCAGCCAATCCGGGAGGGGAGGAGGCGAGCAGTACTTC. The encoded protein is CASSQSGRGGGEQYF.

The rearrangement joins TRBV28 to TRBJ2-2; D might be TRBD1 (5 bases). Germline assignment: CDR1 MDHEN and CDR2 SYDVKM. This CDR3 is 15 amino acids long. Trimming stripped 6 bases from V and 3 bases from J, with 14 bases between. Here the CDR3 DNA reads TGTGCCAGCAGAAATACAGGAAGGGACACCGGGGAGCTGTTTTTT. Translating gives CASRNTGRDTGELFF.

This chain connects TRBV19 to TRBJ2-6; possible D gene TRBD1, 5 bases. With 6 bases removed from V and 0 bases from J, the gap between germline ends came to 15 bases. Per germline, CDR1 LNHDA and CDR2 SQIVND (reference sequence). The CDR3 extends over 17 amino acids. CDR3: CASRWQGGFSGANVLTF. Written as DNA, the CDR3 is TGTGCCAGTAGATGGCAGGGCGGATTCTCTGGGGCCAACGTCCTGACTTTC.

This clone came up once. The chain couples TRBV6-5 to TRBJ1-2; no definite D call. Trimming stripped 6 bases from V and 0 bases from J, with 8 bases between. Germline values: CDR1 MNHEY, CDR2 SVGAGI. The CDR3 is 13 amino acids. This chain's CDR3 is CASRRGANYGYTF. The CDR3 DNA follows: TGTGCCAGCAGACGGGGAGCTAACTATGGCTACACCTTC.

The J gene is TRBJ1-1, the V gene TRBV15, with 7 bases aligning to TRBD1. The V gene end was trimmed by 3 bases and the J gene end by 7 bases; junction bases not matched to a gene: 5. Germline values: CDR1 LNHNV, CDR2 YYDKDF (reference sequence). The CDR3 covers 13 residues. CDR3 sequence: CATSRMTGSEAFF. CDR3 DNA: TGTGCCACCAGCAGGATGACAGGGAGTGAAGCTTTCTTT.

The J gene is TRBJ2-1, the V gene TRBV7-9, with D maybe TRBD1 (6 bases). The CDR3 totals 16 residues. CDR1 and CDR2 (germline): SEHNR, FQNEAQ (reference sequence). Trimming took 5 bases from V and 4 from J, leaving 18 bases between them. DNA of the CDR3: TGTGCCAGCAGCCCCGCCCGAGGGGGAAGTTACAATGAGCAGTTCTTC. Protein: CASSPARGGSYNEQFF.

The rearrangement joins TRBV24-1 to TRBJ1-4; possible D gene TRBD1, 6 bases. This CDR3 contains 13 residues. The ends were cut back, 3 bases at V and 8 bases at J, with 9 bases in the middle. Per germline, CDR1 KGHDR and CDR2 SFDVKD. The CDR3 coding sequence is TGTGCCACCAGTGATGCTGGGGGCGAAAAACTGTTTTTT. Translation gives CATSDAGGEKLFF.

The chain joins TRBV5-1 to TRBJ2-3; D unclear. Germline values: CDR1 SGHRS, CDR2 YFSETQ. The ends were cut back, 2 bases at V and 3 bases at J, with 7 bases in the middle. The CDR3 has 13 amino acids. The chain's CDR3 is CASSLRETDTQYF. The CDR3 DNA reads TGCGCCAGCAGCTTAAGAGAGACAGATACGCAGTATTTT.